This T cell receptor beta chain was identified during a study of lymphopenia after photon versus proton radiotherapy. General study points: Proton therapy kept repertoires fairly stable, unlike photons, which gained effector/memory cells. Authors raise, but do not show, better survival with proton therapy. Post-nadir diversity loss with photons came from oligoclonal expansion, particularly CD8+ Temra cells.

As to this clone: Its antigen is currently unknown.

Per germline, CDR1 MGHRA and CDR2 YSYEKL. V was cut by 8 bases and J by 8 bases, with 16 bases left in between. The CDR3 consists of 13 residues. Sequenced by immunoSEQ multiplex PCR; TCRdb stores in-frame clones only, minus some. This sample has roughly 65,000 clones, with around 90% found just once. V usage is TRBV4-1 and J usage is TRBJ2-1; tentatively, D is TRBD2 (5 bases). The sequenced sample was peripheral blood, obtained from a patient treated with photon-based radiotherapy. The receptor was isolated from a woman in her 70s with pancreatic cancer. CDR3 DNA: TGCGCCAGCCGAAAGCGGAGCACCGATGAGCAGTTCTTC. This encodes CASRKRSTDEQFF.